The present T cell receptor (beta chain) was sequenced within a study of T cell responses to AZD1222 COVID-19 vaccine. TCRdb keeps only in-frame clones here, not all; method: immunoSEQ multiplex PCR. The table lists about 200,000 clones, around 94% of them singletons. CDR1 and CDR2 from the germline V gene are MNHEY and SMNVEV (reference sequence). CDR3 size: 13 residues. Trimming cost V 3 bases and J 10 bases, with 13 bases left between them. V gene TRBV27 combines with J gene TRBJ2-1; D perhaps matches TRBD2 (6 bases). This TCR came from an adult who received the MenACWY meningococcal vaccine as a control. The specimen was peripheral blood, collected 28 days after the second dose of the MenACWY control vaccine. In DNA form, the CDR3 reads TGTGCCAGCAGTTTCGGCGGGACCGGGGAGCAGTTCTTC. It yields the protein CASSFGGTGEQFF.